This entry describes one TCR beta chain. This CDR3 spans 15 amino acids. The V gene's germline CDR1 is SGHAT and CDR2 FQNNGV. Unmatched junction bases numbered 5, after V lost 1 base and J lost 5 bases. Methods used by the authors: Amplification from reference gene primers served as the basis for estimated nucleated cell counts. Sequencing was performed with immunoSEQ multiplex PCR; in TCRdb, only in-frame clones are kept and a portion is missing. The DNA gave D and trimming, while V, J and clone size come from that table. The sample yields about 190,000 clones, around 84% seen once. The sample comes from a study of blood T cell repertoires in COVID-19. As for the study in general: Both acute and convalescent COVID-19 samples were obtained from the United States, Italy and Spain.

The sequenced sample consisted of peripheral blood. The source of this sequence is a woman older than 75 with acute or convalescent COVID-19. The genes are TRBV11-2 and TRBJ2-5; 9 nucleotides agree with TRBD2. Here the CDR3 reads CASSLGLAGYETQYF. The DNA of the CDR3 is TGTGCCAGCAGCTTAGGGCTAGCGGGATATGAGACCCAGTACTTC.